The rows below give T cell receptor beta chains drawn from one sample of a study of cytomegalovirus exposure and HLA in healthy donors. Assay: immunoSEQ multiplex PCR; the TCRdb copy retains only in-frame clones and omits some. This table has roughly 130,000 clones, approximately 86% appearing once. Sequencing was done on a sample of PBMCs. The receptor source for this set is a middle-aged woman in good health and CMV-seronegative. CDR3s include the opening cysteine and the closing phenylalanine or tryptophan. The D gene is left open where the match is weak. Only part of the rows carry a size: once, few, many, or a class if the clone is expanded.

>-|TRBD1|TRBV5-1|TRBJ2-1
CASSGPGQGVNEQFF
TGCGCCAGCAGCGGGCCGGGACAGGGGGTTAATGAGCAGTTCTTC
>-|-|TRBV19|TRBJ1-4
CASSRASAGERFKFF
TGTGCCAGTAGTCGGGCCTCGGCAGGGGAGAGGTTTAAGTTTTTT
>-|TRBD2|TRBV6-1|TRBJ2-7
CASSRAGSVYEQYF
TGTGCCAGCAGCCGAGCGGGGTCGGTCTACGAGCAGTACTTC
>-|TRBD1|TRBV4-1|TRBJ2-7
CASSQDQSRGIYEQYF
TGCGCCAGCAGCCAAGATCAGAGCAGGGGGATCTACGAGCAGTACTTC
>-|-|TRBV5-1|TRBJ1-4
CASSPMTGTNEKLFF
TGCGCCAGCAGCCCGATGACAGGCACTAATGAAAAACTGTTTTTT
>-|TRBD2|TRBV27|TRBJ2-7
CASSFREGLWYEQYF
TGTGCCAGCAGTTTCCGGGAGGGCCTTTGGTACGAGCAGTACTTC
>-|-|TRBV7-9|TRBJ1-1
CASSLGAGRDTEAFF
TGTGCCAGCAGCTTAGGGGCAGGGAGGGATACTGAAGCTTTCTTT
>once|TRBD1|TRBV6-5|TRBJ1-1
CASSFGTGGITEAFF
TGTGCCAGCAGTTTTGGGACAGGGGGCATCACTGAAGCTTTCTTT
>-|-|TRBV5-5|TRBJ2-1
CASSRNTDEQFF
TGTGCCAGCAGCCGTAATACGGATGAGCAGTTCTTC
>-|-|TRBV19|TRBJ1-1
CASRTDYTEAFF
TGTGCCAGTAGGACAGATTACACTGAAGCTTTCTTT
>-|TRBD1|TRBV6-1|TRBJ1-4
CASSEALRQGAKLFF
TGTGCCAGCAGTGAAGCGCTTCGTCAGGGGGCGAAACTGTTTTTT
>once|-|TRBV5-3|TRBJ1-1
CARSLCWQGIAEAFF
TGTGCCAGAAGCTTGTGCTGGCAGGGGATCGCTGAAGCTTTCTTT
>-|-|TRBV28|TRBJ1-2
CASSRENYGYTF
TGTGCCAGCAGTCGCGAGAACTATGGCTACACCTTC
>-|-|TRBV7-9|TRBJ1-5
CASSLDEGIAIQPQHF
TGTGCCAGCAGCTTAGATGAGGGAATAGCCATACAGCCCCAGCATTTT
>-|TRBD1|TRBV29-1|TRBJ2-1
CSVGDRAYNEQFF
TGCAGCGTTGGCGACAGGGCCTACAATGAGCAGTTCTTC
>-|-|TRBV11-3|TRBJ2-7
CASSWDTGQAAVKQYF
TGTGCCAGCAGCTGGGACACAGGGCAAGCGGCGGTAAAGCAGTACTTC
>few|-|TRBV5-4|TRBJ2-7
CASSFSGGESYEQYF
TGTGCCAGCAGCTTTTCCGGAGGGGAGTCCTACGAGCAGTACTTC
>-|-|TRBV28|TRBJ2-7
CASSLFGRGRAGEQYF
TGTGCCAGCAGTTTATTTGGCAGGGGTCGCGCCGGCGAGCAGTACTTC
>-|-|TRBV6-6|TRBJ2-2
CASSPRLVLGGELFF
TGTGCCAGCAGTCCCCGACTAGTATTAGGCGGGGAGCTGTTTTTT
>-|TRBD2|TRBV7-3|TRBJ2-3
CASSLGGRTDTQYF
TGTGCCAGCAGCTTAGGCGGGAGGACAGATACGCAGTATTTT
>-|TRBD1|TRBV7-9|TRBJ2-3
CASSQGQGAFTDTQYF
TGTGCCAGCAGCCAGGGACAGGGGGCTTTCACAGATACGCAGTATTTT
>-|-|TRBV7-2|TRBJ2-3
CASSFRQRTDTQYF
TGTGCCAGCAGCTTTCGACAGAGAACAGATACGCAGTATTTT
>-|TRBD1|TRBV7-9|TRBJ2-7
CSSSLPGQEDYEQYF
TGTTCCAGCAGCCTTCCGGGACAGGAGGACTACGAGCAGTACTTC
>-|TRBD1|TRBV5-8|TRBJ2-5
CASSTRQGAETQYF
TGTGCCAGCAGCACACGACAGGGAGCCGAGACCCAGTACTTC
>-|TRBD1|TRBV29-1|TRBJ2-2
CSVRSGTAGELFF
TGCAGCGTGAGGTCCGGGACAGCCGGGGAGCTGTTTTTT
>-|-|TRBV5-5|TRBJ2-7
CASSLEPSRRGPYEQYF
TGTGCCAGCAGCTTGGAACCCTCCCGCAGGGGCCCCTACGAGCAGTACTTC
>-|TRBD2|TRBV5-4|TRBJ2-1
CASSWRLAGGWDEQFF
TGTGCCAGCAGCTGGAGACTAGCGGGAGGGTGGGATGAGCAGTTCTTC
>-|-|TRBV5-4|TRBJ2-5
CASSLWGGGAVETQYF
TGTGCCAGCAGCTTGTGGGGTGGGGGCGCGGTAGAGACCCAGTACTTC
>-|-|TRBV5-1|TRBJ1-1
CASSLAWAGADEAFF
TGCGCCAGCAGCTTGGCCTGGGCGGGGGCAGACGAAGCTTTCTTT
>-|TRBD2|TRBV19|TRBJ2-5
CASSASGRETQYF
TGTGCCAGTAGTGCTAGCGGGAGAGAGACCCAGTACTTC
>-|-|TRBV5-1|TRBJ1-3
CASSLLPVGGNTIYF
TGCGCCAGCAGCTTGTTACCAGTGGGCGGAAACACCATATATTTT
>-|-|TRBV6-6|TRBJ2-5
CASRTGNQETQYF
TGTGCCAGCAGGACGGGAAACCAAGAGACCCAGTACTTC